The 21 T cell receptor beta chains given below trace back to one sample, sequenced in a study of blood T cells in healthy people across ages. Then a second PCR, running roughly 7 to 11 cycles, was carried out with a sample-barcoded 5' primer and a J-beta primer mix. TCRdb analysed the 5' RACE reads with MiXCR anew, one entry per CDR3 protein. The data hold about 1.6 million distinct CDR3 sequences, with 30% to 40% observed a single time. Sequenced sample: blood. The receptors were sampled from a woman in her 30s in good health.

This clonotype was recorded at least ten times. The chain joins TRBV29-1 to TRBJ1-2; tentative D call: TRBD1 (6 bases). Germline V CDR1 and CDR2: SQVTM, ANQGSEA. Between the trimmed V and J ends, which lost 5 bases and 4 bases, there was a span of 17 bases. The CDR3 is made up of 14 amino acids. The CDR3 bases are TGCAGCGTTAATACAGGGACCCTAAGCTATGGCTACACCTTC. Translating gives CSVNTGTLSYGYTF.

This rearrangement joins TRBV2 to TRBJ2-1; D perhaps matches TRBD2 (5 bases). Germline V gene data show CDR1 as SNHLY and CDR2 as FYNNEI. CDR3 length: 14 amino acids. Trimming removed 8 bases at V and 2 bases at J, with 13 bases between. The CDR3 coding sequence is TGTGCCAGCCCACAAACCGGGGCCTACAATGAGCAGTTCTTC. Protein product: CASPQTGAYNEQFF.

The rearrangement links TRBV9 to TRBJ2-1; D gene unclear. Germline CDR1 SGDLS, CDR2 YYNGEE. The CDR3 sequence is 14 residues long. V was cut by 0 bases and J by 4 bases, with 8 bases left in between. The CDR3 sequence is CASSVADGYNEQFF. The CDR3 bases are TGTGCCAGCAGCGTAGCGGACGGTTACAATGAGCAGTTCTTC.

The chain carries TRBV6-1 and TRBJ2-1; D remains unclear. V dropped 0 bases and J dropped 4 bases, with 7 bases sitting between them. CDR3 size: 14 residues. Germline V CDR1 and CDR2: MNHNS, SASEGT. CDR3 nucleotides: TGTGCCAGCAGTGAAGCCAGAAAATACAATGAGCAGTTCTTC. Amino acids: CASSEARKYNEQFF.

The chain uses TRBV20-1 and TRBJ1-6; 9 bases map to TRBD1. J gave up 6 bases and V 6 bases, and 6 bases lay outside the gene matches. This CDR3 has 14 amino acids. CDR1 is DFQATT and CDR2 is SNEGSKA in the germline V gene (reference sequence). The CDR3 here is CSAPVTGGNSPLHF. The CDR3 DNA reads TGCAGTGCGCCCGTGACAGGGGGTAATTCACCCCTCCACTTT.

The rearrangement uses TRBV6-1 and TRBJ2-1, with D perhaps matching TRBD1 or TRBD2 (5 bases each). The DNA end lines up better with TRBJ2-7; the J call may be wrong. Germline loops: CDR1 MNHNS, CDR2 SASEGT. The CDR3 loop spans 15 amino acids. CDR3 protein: CASQGAAQRNNEQYF. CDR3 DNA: TGTGCCAGCCAGGGAGCAGCCCAGAGAAACAATGAGCAGTACTTC.

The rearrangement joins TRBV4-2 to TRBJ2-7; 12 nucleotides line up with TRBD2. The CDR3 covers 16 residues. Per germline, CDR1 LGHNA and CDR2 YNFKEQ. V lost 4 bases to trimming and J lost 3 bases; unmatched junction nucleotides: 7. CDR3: CASSPGLLAGGYEQYF. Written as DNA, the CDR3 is TGTGCCAGCAGCCCCGGACTACTAGCGGGGGGCTACGAGCAGTACTTC.

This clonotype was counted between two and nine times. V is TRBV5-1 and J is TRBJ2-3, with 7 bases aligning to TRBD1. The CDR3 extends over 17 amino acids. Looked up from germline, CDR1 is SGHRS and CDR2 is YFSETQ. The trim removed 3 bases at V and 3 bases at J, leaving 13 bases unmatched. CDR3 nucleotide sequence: TGCGCCAGCAGCTCGGGGCCGACAGGGACAATGACAGATACGCAGTATTTT. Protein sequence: CASSSGPTGTMTDTQYF.

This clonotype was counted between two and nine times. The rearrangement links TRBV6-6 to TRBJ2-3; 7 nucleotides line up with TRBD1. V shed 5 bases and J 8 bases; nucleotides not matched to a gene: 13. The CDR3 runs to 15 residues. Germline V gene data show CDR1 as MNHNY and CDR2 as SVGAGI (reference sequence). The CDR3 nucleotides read TGTGCCAGCAGTGACCGGGACAGACTGCCAGGTACGCAGTATTTT. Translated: CASSDRDRLPGTQYF.

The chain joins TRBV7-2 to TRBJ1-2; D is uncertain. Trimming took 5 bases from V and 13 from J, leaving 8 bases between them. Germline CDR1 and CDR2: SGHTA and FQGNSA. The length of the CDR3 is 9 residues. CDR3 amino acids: CASSPPLTF. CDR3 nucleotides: TGTGCCAGCAGCCCCCCCCTCACCTTC.

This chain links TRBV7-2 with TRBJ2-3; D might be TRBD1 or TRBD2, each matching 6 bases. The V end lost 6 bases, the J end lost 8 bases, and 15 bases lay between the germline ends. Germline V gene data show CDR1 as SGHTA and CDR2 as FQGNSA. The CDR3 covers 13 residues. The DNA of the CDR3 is TGTGCCAGCAGTCCGTCGGGGGCGGTTACGCAGTATTTT. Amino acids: CASSPSGAVTQYF.

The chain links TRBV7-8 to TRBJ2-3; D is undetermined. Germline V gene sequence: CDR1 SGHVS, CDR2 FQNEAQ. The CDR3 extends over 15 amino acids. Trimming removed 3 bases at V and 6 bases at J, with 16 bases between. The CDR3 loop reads CASSFLDPRGDTQYF. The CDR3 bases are TGTGCCAGCAGCTTCTTGGACCCCAGAGGCGATACGCAGTATTTT.

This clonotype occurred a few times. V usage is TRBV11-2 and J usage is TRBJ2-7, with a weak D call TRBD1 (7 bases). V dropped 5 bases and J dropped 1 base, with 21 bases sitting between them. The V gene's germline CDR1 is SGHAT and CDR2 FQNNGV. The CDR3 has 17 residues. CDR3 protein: CASSPSSPAGGSYEQYF. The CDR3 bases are TGTGCCAGCAGCCCCTCATCACCGGCAGGGGGGTCCTACGAGCAGTACTTC.

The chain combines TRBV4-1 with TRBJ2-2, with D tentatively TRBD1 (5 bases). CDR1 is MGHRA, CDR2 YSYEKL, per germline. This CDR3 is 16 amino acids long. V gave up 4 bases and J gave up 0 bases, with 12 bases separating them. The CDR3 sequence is CASSLQTATNTGELFF. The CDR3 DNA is TGCGCCAGCAGCCTCCAGACAGCAACGAACACCGGGGAGCTGTTTTTT.

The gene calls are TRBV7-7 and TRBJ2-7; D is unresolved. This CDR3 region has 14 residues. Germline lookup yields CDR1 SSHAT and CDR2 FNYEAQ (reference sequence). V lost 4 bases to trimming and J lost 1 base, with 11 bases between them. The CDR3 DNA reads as TGTGCCAGCAGCTGCCACTTGCCTTCCTACGAGCAGTACTTC. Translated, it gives CASSCHLPSYEQYF.

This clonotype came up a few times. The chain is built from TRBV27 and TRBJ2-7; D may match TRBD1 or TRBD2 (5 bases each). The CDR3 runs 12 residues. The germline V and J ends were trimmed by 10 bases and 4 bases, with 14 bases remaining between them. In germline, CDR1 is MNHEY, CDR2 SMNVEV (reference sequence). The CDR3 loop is CATGPRIYEQYF. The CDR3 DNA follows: TGTGCCACGGGGCCCAGGATATACGAGCAGTACTTC.

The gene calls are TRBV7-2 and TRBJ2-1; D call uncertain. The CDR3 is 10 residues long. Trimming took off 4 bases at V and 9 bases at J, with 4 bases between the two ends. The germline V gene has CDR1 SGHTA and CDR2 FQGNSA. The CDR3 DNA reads TGTGCCAGCAGCTCCGCTGAGCAGTTCTTC. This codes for CASSSAEQFF.

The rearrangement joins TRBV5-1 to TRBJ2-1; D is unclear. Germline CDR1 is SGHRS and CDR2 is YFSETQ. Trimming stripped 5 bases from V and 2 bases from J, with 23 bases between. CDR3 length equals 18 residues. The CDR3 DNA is TGCGCCAGCAGTAATACTGATAGGGCGTGGATAACCTACAATGAGCAGTTCTTC. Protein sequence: CASSNTDRAWITYNEQFF.

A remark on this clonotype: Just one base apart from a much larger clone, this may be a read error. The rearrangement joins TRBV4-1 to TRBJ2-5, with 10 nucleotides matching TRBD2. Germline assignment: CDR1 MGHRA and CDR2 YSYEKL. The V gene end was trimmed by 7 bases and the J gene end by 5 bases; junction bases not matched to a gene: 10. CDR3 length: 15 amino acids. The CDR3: CASNKAGGRQETQYF. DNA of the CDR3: TGCGCCAGCAACAAAGCGGGGGGGCGGCAGGAGACCCAGTACTTC.

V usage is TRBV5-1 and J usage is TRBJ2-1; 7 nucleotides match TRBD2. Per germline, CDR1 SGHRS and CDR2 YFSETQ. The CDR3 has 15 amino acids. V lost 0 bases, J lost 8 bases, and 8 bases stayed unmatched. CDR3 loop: CASSLAGGGQDEQFF. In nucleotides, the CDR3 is TGCGCCAGCAGCTTGGCGGGCGGGGGTCAGGATGAGCAGTTCTTC. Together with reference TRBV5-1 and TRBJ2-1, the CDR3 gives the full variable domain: KAGVTQTPRYLIKTRGQQVTLSCSPISGHRSVSWYQQTPGQGLQFLFEYFSETQRNKGNFPGRFSGRQFSNSRSEMNVSTLELGDSALYLCASSLAGGGQDEQFFGPGTRLTVL.

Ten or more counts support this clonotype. Here the CDR3 reads CSVDGGDQRTRNEQFF. As DNA, the CDR3 is TGCAGCGTGGATGGCGGGGACCAACGAACGAGGAATGAGCAGTTCTTC. V and J are TRBV29-1 and TRBJ2-1, with D maybe TRBD2 (6 bases). Germline CDR1 SQVTM, CDR2 ANQGSEA. The CDR3 is 16 residues long. V was cut by 6 bases and J by 7 bases, with 25 bases left in between.